These T cell receptor beta chains were read from a single sample in a study of blood T cell repertoires in COVID-19. The method was immunoSEQ multiplex PCR; TCRdb's version includes in-frame clones alone and lacks a portion of them. Of 60,000 to 70,000 clones listed, about 80% are singletons. The sample consisted of peripheral blood. All receptors derive from a woman older than 75 with acute or convalescent COVID-19. Both conserved end residues are part of each CDR3. A D gene is named only where the DNA matches it firmly. Size values are once, few and many counts, or a class for expanded clones, and some rows have none.

>TRBV3-1/TRBV3-2|TRBJ1-1|few|TRBD1
CASSPRTGGTEAFF
TGTGCCAGCAGCCCACGGACAGGGGGCACTGAAGCTTTCTTT
>TRBV5-1|TRBJ1-2|-|-
CASSLELGGSYTF
TGCGCCAGCAGCTTGGAACTCGGCGGGAGCTACACCTTC
>TRBV7-9|TRBJ1-4|-|-
CASSPTTPPTNEKLFF
TGTGCCAGCAGCCCCACGACACCGCCAACTAATGAAAAACTGTTTTTT
>TRBV6-5|TRBJ1-2|-|TRBD1
CASFRGGTGAYGYTF
TGTGCCAGCTTCCGAGGGGGGACAGGGGCCTATGGCTACACCTTC
>TRBV27|TRBJ1-5|-|-
CASASLGRFSNQPQHF
TGTGCCAGCGCCTCCCTGGGCAGGTTTAGCAATCAGCCCCAGCATTTT
>TRBV7-2|TRBJ2-3|-|-
CASSLDAGPTDTQYF
TGTGCCAGCAGCTTAGATGCGGGACCAACAGATACGCAGTATTTT
>TRBV6-5|TRBJ2-1|-|-
CASSATQGNYNEQFF
TGTGCCAGCAGCGCCACCCAGGGGAACTACAATGAGCAGTTCTTC
>TRBV19|TRBJ2-1|once|TRBD2
CASSVTSGSSYNEQFF
TGTGCCAGTAGTGTGACTAGCGGGAGTTCCTACAATGAGCAGTTCTTC
>TRBV5-1|TRBJ1-1|few|TRBD1
CASLGQPNTEAFF
TGCGCCAGCTTGGGACAGCCGAACACTGAAGCTTTCTTT
>TRBV4-1|TRBJ2-2|-|TRBD1
CASSQVGQGLTGELFF
TGCGCCAGCAGCCAAGTGGGACAGGGGCTCACCGGGGAGCTGTTTTTT
>TRBV7-6|TRBJ1-2|-|TRBD1
CASSLAGGGNYGYTF
TGTGCCAGCAGCTTAGCAGGGGGCGGAAACTATGGCTACACCTTC
>TRBV2|TRBJ1-1|many|TRBD1
CASSKDRGEAFF
TGTGCCAGCAGTAAGGACAGGGGAGAGGCTTTCTTT
>TRBV24-1|TRBJ1-4|-|TRBD1
CATSDPGTGHEKLFF
TGTGCCACCAGTGATCCCGGGACAGGGCATGAAAAACTGTTTTTT
>TRBV19|TRBJ1-5|-|-
CASSLPGVPSQPQHF
TGTGCCAGTAGCCTCCCGGGGGTCCCTTCGCAGCCCCAGCATTTT
>TRBV28|TRBJ1-5|-|-
CASSVGTGGEYQPQHF
TGTGCCAGCAGCGTGGGGACGGGGGGCGAATATCAGCCCCAGCATTTT
>TRBV7-9|TRBJ1-2|-|TRBD1
CASSLATGGYGYTF
TGTGCCAGCAGCTTAGCGACAGGGGGCTATGGCTACACCTTC
>TRBV28|TRBJ2-7|-|TRBD2
CASSLSLAGVNEQYF
TGTGCCAGCAGTTTAAGTCTAGCGGGAGTAAACGAGCAGTACTTC
>TRBV4-2|TRBJ2-3|-|-
CASSQDGWGRADTQYF
TGTGCCAGCAGCCAAGATGGTTGGGGGCGGGCAGATACGCAGTATTTT
>TRBV12-5|TRBJ2-1|-|TRBD2
CASGPSSGSGEQFF
TGTGCTAGTGGCCCCTCTAGCGGGAGTGGTGAGCAGTTCTTC
>TRBV6-5|TRBJ1-5|-|-
CASGSSPYSNQPQHF
TGTGCCAGCGGGTCTAGCCCTTATAGCAATCAGCCCCAGCATTTT
>TRBV7-9|TRBJ1-4|few|-
CASSQTTGAAEKLFF
TGTGCCAGCAGCCAAACGACAGGTGCGGCTGAAAAACTGTTTTTT
>TRBV7-9|TRBJ1-2|-|TRBD1
CASASGTGALKVYGYTF
TGTGCCAGCGCCTCCGGGACAGGGGCACTAAAGGTCTATGGCTACACCTTC
>TRBV6-5|TRBJ1-2|once|TRBD1
CASSLTGDGYTF
TGTGCCAGCAGTTTGACAGGGGATGGCTACACCTTC
>TRBV9|TRBJ2-3|-|-
CASSVGAGDTQYF
TGTGCCAGCAGCGTAGGTGCGGGGGATACGCAGTATTTT
>TRBV2|TRBJ1-5|-|-
CASSGRGFYQPQHF
TGTGCCAGCAGTGGGAGGGGTTTCTATCAGCCCCAGCATTTT
>TRBV5-8|TRBJ1-4|-|-
CASTPWGGLSEKLFF
TGTGCCAGCACCCCCTGGGGGGGTCTTAGCGAAAAACTGTTTTTT
>TRBV21-1|TRBJ2-1|-|-
CASSKAGTGGDEQFF
TGTGCCAGCAGCAAAGCGGGGACAGGGGGCGATGAGCAGTTCTTC
>TRBV29-1|TRBJ1-3|-|-
CSVAADPGNTIYF
TGCAGCGTTGCGGCGGATCCTGGAAACACCATATATTTT
>TRBV28|TRBJ1-1|-|-
CASSLYGGKRTEAFF
TGTGCCAGCAGTTTATACGGAGGGAAGAGGACTGAAGCTTTCTTT
>TRBV2|TRBJ2-7|-|TRBD1
CASSPTGAPTEQYF
TGTGCCAGCAGCCCGACAGGGGCCCCTACCGAGCAGTACTTC
>TRBV24-1|TRBJ2-3|few|TRBD1
CATSDPSGGGDTQYF
TGTGCCACCAGTGATCCCTCAGGGGGTGGGGATACGCAGTATTTT
>TRBV15|TRBJ2-2|-|-
CATSYGGVNTGELFF
TGTGCCACCAGTTATGGCGGGGTTAACACCGGGGAGCTGTTTTTT
>TRBV18|TRBJ2-1|-|TRBD2
CASSPPEGGYNEQFF
TGTGCCAGCTCACCACCCGAGGGAGGGTACAATGAGCAGTTCTTC
>TRBV7-3|TRBJ2-1|-|TRBD2
CASSPTAAGERNEQFF
TGTGCCAGCAGCCCAACGGCAGCGGGAGAGCGGAATGAGCAGTTCTTC
>TRBV7-3|TRBJ2-7|-|TRBD2
CASSVDSGGLAKQYF
TGTGCCAGCAGCGTGGATAGCGGGGGGTTGGCGAAGCAGTACTTC
>TRBV20-1|TRBJ2-5|few|TRBD2
CSASLALAGETQYF
TGCAGTGCTAGTCTGGCTCTAGCGGGGGAGACCCAGTACTTC
>TRBV28|TRBJ1-1|once|-
CASSLGGSGRAEAFF
TGTGCCAGCAGCCTCGGAGGGTCAGGAAGGGCTGAAGCTTTCTTT
>TRBV18|TRBJ1-1|-|-
CASSSGGNTEAFF
TGTGCCAGCTCATCCGGGGGGAACACTGAAGCTTTCTTT
>TRBV7-2|TRBJ2-7|-|TRBD1
CASSYRGREQYF
TGTGCCAGCAGCTACAGGGGGCGCGAGCAGTACTTC
>TRBV6-5|TRBJ1-2|once|-
CASSYSRGGGGYTF
TGTGCCAGCAGTTACTCCCGGGGGGGTGGTGGCTACACCTTC
>TRBV18|TRBJ2-6|-|-
CASSPPNRVSGANVLTF
TGTGCCAGCTCACCACCGAACAGGGTCTCTGGGGCCAACGTCCTGACTTTC
>TRBV28|TRBJ1-2|-|-
CASSTTGRANYGYTF
TGTGCCAGCAGCACTACAGGGAGGGCGAACTATGGCTACACCTTC
>TRBV21-1|TRBJ1-2|-|-
CASNRLPNYGYTF
TGTGCCAGCAACCGACTTCCTAACTATGGCTACACCTTC
>TRBV5-4|TRBJ2-1|few|-
CASSLKSGNEQFF
TGTGCCAGCAGCTTGAAAAGCGGCAATGAGCAGTTCTTC
>TRBV5-1|TRBJ1-6|-|TRBD1
CASSLGGGADNSPLHF
TGCGCCAGCAGCTTGGGAGGGGGCGCGGATAATTCACCCCTCCACTTT
>TRBV29-1|TRBJ1-1|-|-
CSVDPGTREAFF
TGCAGCGTTGACCCAGGGACACGTGAAGCTTTCTTT
>TRBV6-1|TRBJ2-5|-|TRBD2
CASSDFFGTSRETQYF
TGTGCCAGCAGTGACTTTTTCGGGACTAGCAGGGAGACCCAGTACTTC
>TRBV28|TRBJ1-5|few|-
CASASARGPNQPQHF
TGTGCAAGTGCTTCAGCAAGGGGCCCTAATCAGCCCCAGCATTTT
>TRBV7-2|TRBJ2-1|-|TRBD2
CASSLRLAGYNEQFF
TGTGCCAGCAGCCTTCGACTAGCGGGTTACAATGAGCAGTTCTTC
>TRBV9|TRBJ2-1|few|TRBD2
CASSASLPGWTSGRPNEQFF
TGTGCCAGCAGCGCAAGCTTACCCGGTTGGACTAGCGGGAGGCCAAATGAGCAGTTCTTC
>TRBV10-3|TRBJ1-2|-|-
CAISERSGQLKGGYTF
TGTGCCATCAGTGAGAGGTCCGGACAATTAAAGGGTGGCTACACCTTC
>TRBV7-2|TRBJ1-2|-|-
CASSFSGNYGYTF
TGTGCCAGCAGCTTTTCCGGGAACTATGGCTACACCTTC
>TRBV10-3|TRBJ2-7|-|TRBD1
CAISGGTGNSYEQYF
TGTGCCATCAGTGGGGGGACAGGGAACTCCTACGAGCAGTACTTC
>TRBV10-3|TRBJ2-1|-|TRBD2
CATEFRGVGFF
TGTGCCACCGAATTCCGGGGGGTTGGTTTCTTC
>TRBV30|TRBJ1-2|-|-
CAWRVKDRDGYTF
TGTGCCTGGAGGGTCAAGGACAGAGATGGCTACACCTTC